These T cell receptor beta chains were read from a single sample in a study of shared clonotypes between healthy human individuals. Data came from immunoSEQ multiplex PCR; TCRdb stores just in-frame clones and leaves some out. The sample holds about 480,000 clones, 70% to 80% seen once. The material sequenced was PBMCs. Source of these receptors: a middle-aged woman in good health. Some clones in this sample may be carry-over from other donors' samples. The CDR3 runs from the conserved cysteine through the conserved F or W. A D gene is named only where the DNA matches it firmly. Clone size is shown for a subset of rows, as once, few, many or a class of expanded clone.

CDR3 length: 10; D gene: .; clone size: .; V gene: TRBV7-7; J gene: TRBJ2-7; CDR3 protein: CASSSHSDLF; CDR3 DNA: TGTGCTAGCAGCTCCCATTCGGACCTTTTC
CDR3 length: 16; D gene: TRBD2; clone size: .; V gene: TRBV6-1; J gene: TRBJ2-1; CDR3 protein: CASSGGGSGTYNEQFF; CDR3 DNA: TGTGCCAGCAGTGGGGGGGGAAGCGGAACATACAATGAGCAGTTCTTC
CDR3 length: 17; D gene: .; clone size: .; V gene: TRBV21-1; J gene: TRBJ1-3; CDR3 protein: CASSIRLRDRDGNTIYF; CDR3 DNA: TGTGCCAGCAGCATTCGTCTCCGGGACAGGGATGGAAACACCATATATTTT
CDR3 length: 16; D gene: TRBD2; clone size: few; V gene: TRBV5-1; J gene: TRBJ2-1; CDR3 protein: CASSLGSSGWSNEQFF; CDR3 DNA: TGCGCCAGCAGCTTGGGGTCTAGCGGGTGGTCAAATGAGCAGTTCTTC
CDR3 length: 17; D gene: .; clone size: .; V gene: TRBV12-2; J gene: TRBJ1-1; CDR3 protein: CASRLVGQGWSDTEAFF; CDR3 DNA: TGTGCAAGTCGCTTAGTGGGACAGGGGTGGTCGGACACTGAAGCTTTCTTT
CDR3 length: 16; D gene: TRBD2; clone size: few; V gene: TRBV6-1; J gene: TRBJ2-7; CDR3 protein: CASSDLAGTGGGEQYF; CDR3 DNA: TGTGCCAGCAGTGATCTAGCGGGGACGGGAGGGGGCGAGCAGTACTTC
CDR3 length: 11; D gene: .; clone size: .; V gene: TRBV7-9; J gene: TRBJ2-3; CDR3 protein: CASGSTDTQYF; CDR3 DNA: TGTGCCAGCGGAAGCACAGATACGCAGTATTTT
CDR3 length: 13; D gene: .; clone size: .; V gene: TRBV29-1; J gene: TRBJ1-2; CDR3 protein: CSVGEGGNSGYTF; CDR3 DNA: TGCAGCGTGGGGGAAGGAGGGAACTCCGGCTACACCTTC
CDR3 length: 14; D gene: .; clone size: .; V gene: TRBV18; J gene: TRBJ2-5; CDR3 protein: CASSPSRDQETQYF; CDR3 DNA: TGTGCCAGCTCTCCAAGCAGGGACCAAGAGACCCAGTACTTC
CDR3 length: 14; D gene: .; clone size: .; V gene: TRBV28; J gene: TRBJ2-3; CDR3 protein: CASSSGYVTDTQYF; CDR3 DNA: TGTGCCAGCAGTAGCGGGTATGTCACAGATACGCAGTATTTT
CDR3 length: 15; D gene: .; clone size: .; V gene: TRBV19; J gene: TRBJ2-1; CDR3 protein: CASSITGLGYNEQFF; CDR3 DNA: TGTGCCAGTAGTATTACGGGTCTTGGCTACAATGAGCAGTTCTTC
CDR3 length: 15; D gene: .; clone size: .; V gene: TRBV4-1; J gene: TRBJ2-7; CDR3 protein: CASSQDRGNYYEQYF; CDR3 DNA: TGCGCCAGCAGCCAAGATCGAGGCAACTACTACGAGCAGTACTTC
CDR3 length: 15; D gene: TRBD1; clone size: .; V gene: TRBV6-6; J gene: TRBJ1-5; CDR3 protein: CASSPGTDRGQPQHF; CDR3 DNA: TGTGCCAGCAGTCCCGGGACAGATCGGGGTCAGCCCCAGCATTTT
CDR3 length: 16; D gene: .; clone size: .; V gene: TRBV4-1; J gene: TRBJ1-2; CDR3 protein: CASSQGWMASNYGYTF; CDR3 DNA: TGCGCCAGCAGCCAAGGGTGGATGGCATCTAACTATGGCTACACCTTC
CDR3 length: 14; D gene: .; clone size: few; V gene: TRBV11-2; J gene: TRBJ2-7; CDR3 protein: CASSLSGPTYEQYF; CDR3 DNA: TGTGCCAGCAGCTTAAGCGGGCCTACCTACGAGCAGTACTTC
CDR3 length: 16; D gene: .; clone size: few; V gene: TRBV4-2; J gene: TRBJ1-1; CDR3 protein: CASSQDGAGARTEAFF; CDR3 DNA: TGTGCCAGCAGCCAAGACGGCGCGGGGGCGCGGACTGAAGCTTTCTTT
CDR3 length: 14; D gene: .; clone size: .; V gene: TRBV21-1; J gene: TRBJ2-7; CDR3 protein: CASSPTVGPYEQYF; CDR3 DNA: TGTGCCAGCAGCCCTACCGTCGGCCCCTACGAGCAGTACTTC
CDR3 length: 15; D gene: TRBD2; clone size: few; V gene: TRBV7-2; J gene: TRBJ2-7; CDR3 protein: CASRYGTSGFYEQYF; CDR3 DNA: TGTGCCAGCAGGTACGGGACTAGCGGATTCTACGAGCAGTACTTC
CDR3 length: 14; D gene: .; clone size: once; V gene: TRBV29-1; J gene: TRBJ1-5; CDR3 protein: CSVYGLGPQSPQHF; CDR3 DNA: TGCAGCGTTTACGGTTTAGGCCCACAAAGTCCCCAGCATTTT
CDR3 length: 14; D gene: TRBD1; clone size: .; V gene: TRBV7-9; J gene: TRBJ2-5; CDR3 protein: CASSQGDRDETQYF; CDR3 DNA: TGTGCCAGCAGCCAAGGGGACAGGGATGAGACCCAGTACTTC
CDR3 length: 14; D gene: TRBD1; clone size: .; V gene: TRBV6-1; J gene: TRBJ1-1; CDR3 protein: CASSGGQGETEAFF; CDR3 DNA: TGTGCCAGCAGTGGGGGACAGGGAGAGACTGAAGCTTTCTTT
CDR3 length: 18; D gene: .; clone size: .; V gene: TRBV9; J gene: TRBJ2-1; CDR3 protein: CASSVYDLVTDLYNEQFF; CDR3 DNA: TGTGCCAGCAGCGTTTACGATCTTGTCACCGACCTATACAATGAGCAGTTCTTC
CDR3 length: 13; D gene: .; clone size: .; V gene: TRBV12-5; J gene: TRBJ2-1; CDR3 protein: CASASSGYNEQFF; CDR3 DNA: TGTGCTAGTGCCTCCTCTGGGTACAATGAGCAGTTCTTC
CDR3 length: 12; D gene: .; clone size: few; V gene: TRBV28; J gene: TRBJ1-4; CDR3 protein: CASTAAGQKLFF; CDR3 DNA: TGTGCCAGCACCGCGGCAGGACAAAAACTGTTTTTT
CDR3 length: 15; D gene: .; clone size: once; V gene: TRBV6-6; J gene: TRBJ2-2; CDR3 protein: CASSILALNTGELFF; CDR3 DNA: TGTGCCAGCAGTATACTAGCCTTGAACACCGGGGAGCTGTTTTTT
CDR3 length: 15; D gene: TRBD1; clone size: few; V gene: TRBV28; J gene: TRBJ1-1; CDR3 protein: CASSSLGQVNTEAFF; CDR3 DNA: TGTGCCAGCAGTTCCCTGGGACAGGTTAACACTGAAGCTTTCTTT
CDR3 length: 14; D gene: .; clone size: .; V gene: TRBV7-2; J gene: TRBJ2-2; CDR3 protein: CASSPTTNTGELFF; CDR3 DNA: TGTGCCAGCAGCCCGACAACGAACACCGGGGAGCTGTTTTTT
CDR3 length: 14; D gene: TRBD1; clone size: few; V gene: TRBV7-9; J gene: TRBJ1-4; CDR3 protein: CASSAGTGQEKLFF; CDR3 DNA: TGTGCCAGCAGCGCCGGGACAGGGCAAGAAAAACTGTTTTTT
CDR3 length: 14; D gene: .; clone size: .; V gene: TRBV11-2; J gene: TRBJ2-5; CDR3 protein: CASSLTQGQETQYF; CDR3 DNA: TGTGCCAGCAGCTTAACTCAGGGCCAAGAGACCCAGTACTTC
CDR3 length: 16; D gene: TRBD1; clone size: .; V gene: TRBV28; J gene: TRBJ2-7; CDR3 protein: CASSSPLRQGFHEQYF; CDR3 DNA: TGTGCCAGCAGTTCGCCCCTCCGACAGGGTTTCCACGAGCAGTACTTC
CDR3 length: 13; D gene: .; clone size: .; V gene: TRBV28; J gene: TRBJ2-7; CDR3 protein: CASGVTLSYEQYF; CDR3 DNA: TGTGCCAGCGGGGTGACCCTCTCCTACGAGCAGTACTTC
CDR3 length: 15; D gene: TRBD2; clone size: .; V gene: TRBV28; J gene: TRBJ2-7; CDR3 protein: CASSLLTSGMYEQYF; CDR3 DNA: TGTGCCAGCAGTTTACTGACTAGCGGGATGTACGAGCAGTACTTC
CDR3 length: 20; D gene: TRBD2; clone size: .; V gene: TRBV4-1; J gene: TRBJ2-3; CDR3 protein: CASSPRSGTSGVLSTDTQYF; CDR3 DNA: TGCGCCAGCAGCCCCCGCAGCGGGACTAGCGGGGTACTTAGCACAGATACGCAGTATTTT
CDR3 length: 12; D gene: .; clone size: .; V gene: TRBV5-1; J gene: TRBJ1-1; CDR3 protein: CASSLAGDAAFF; CDR3 DNA: TGCGCCAGCAGCTTGGCCGGTGATGCAGCTTTCTTT
CDR3 length: 13; D gene: .; clone size: .; V gene: TRBV29-1; J gene: TRBJ2-5; CDR3 protein: CSVGGQGRKTQYF; CDR3 DNA: TGCAGCGTTGGTGGGCAGGGGAGAAAGACCCAGTACTTC
CDR3 length: 16; D gene: .; clone size: .; V gene: TRBV11-2; J gene: TRBJ1-1; CDR3 protein: CASSQTFQRKNTEAFF; CDR3 DNA: TGTGCCAGCAGCCAAACGTTTCAGAGAAAAAACACTGAAGCTTTCTTT
CDR3 length: 14; D gene: .; clone size: few; V gene: TRBV7-2; J gene: TRBJ2-1; CDR3 protein: CASSPVGGSHEQFF; CDR3 DNA: TGTGCCAGCAGCCCAGTGGGGGGTTCCCATGAGCAGTTCTTC
CDR3 length: 12; D gene: .; clone size: .; V gene: TRBV28; J gene: TRBJ1-4; CDR3 protein: CASNSLGSWLFF; CDR3 DNA: TGTGCCAGCAACTCCTTGGGGAGTTGGCTGTTTTTT
CDR3 length: 17; D gene: TRBD1; clone size: .; V gene: TRBV18; J gene: TRBJ2-7; CDR3 protein: CASSSVIPGQGAGEQYF; CDR3 DNA: TGTGCCAGCTCATCTGTTATCCCGGGACAGGGGGCTGGCGAGCAGTACTTC
CDR3 length: 17; D gene: .; clone size: once; V gene: TRBV4-3; J gene: TRBJ1-4; CDR3 protein: CASSPKRAGRAAEKLFF; CDR3 DNA: TGCGCCAGCAGCCCCAAACGGGCGGGCAGGGCCGCGGAAAAACTGTTTTTT
CDR3 length: 15; D gene: .; clone size: once; V gene: TRBV7-3; J gene: TRBJ2-5; CDR3 protein: CASSLMGGPEETQYF; CDR3 DNA: TGTGCCAGCAGCTTAATGGGCGGTCCTGAGGAGACCCAGTACTTC
CDR3 length: 14; D gene: .; clone size: .; V gene: TRBV2; J gene: TRBJ1-2; CDR3 protein: CAREVDSNNYGYTF; CDR3 DNA: TGTGCCCGGGAGGTGGACAGCAATAACTATGGCTACACCTTC
CDR3 length: 15; D gene: .; clone size: .; V gene: TRBV5-1; J gene: TRBJ1-1; CDR3 protein: CASSLVGNTNTEAFF; CDR3 DNA: TGCGCCAGCAGCTTGGTGGGCAATACCAACACTGAAGCTTTCTTT
CDR3 length: 14; D gene: .; clone size: .; V gene: TRBV7-9; J gene: TRBJ1-3; CDR3 protein: CASSLGDSASTIYF; CDR3 DNA: TGTGCCAGCAGCTTAGGGGATTCTGCCAGCACCATATATTTT
CDR3 length: 15; D gene: TRBD2; clone size: .; V gene: TRBV7-2; J gene: TRBJ2-1; CDR3 protein: CASSLAAGAYNEQFF; CDR3 DNA: TGTGCCAGCAGCTTAGCAGCGGGAGCCTACAATGAGCAGTTCTTC
CDR3 length: 11; D gene: .; clone size: few; V gene: TRBV15; J gene: TRBJ2-1; CDR3 protein: CATSRGGEQFF; CDR3 DNA: TGTGCCACCAGCAGAGGGGGTGAGCAGTTCTTC
CDR3 length: 13; D gene: .; clone size: .; V gene: TRBV5-1; J gene: TRBJ2-1; CDR3 protein: CASIPYPINEQFF; CDR3 DNA: TGCGCCAGCATACCCTACCCCATAAATGAGCAGTTCTTC
CDR3 length: 16; D gene: .; clone size: .; V gene: TRBV7-2; J gene: TRBJ2-3; CDR3 protein: CASSPRRGGSGDTQYF; CDR3 DNA: TGTGCCAGCAGCCCACGAAGGGGGGGTAGCGGTGATACGCAGTATTTT
CDR3 length: 15; D gene: .; clone size: .; V gene: TRBV4-3; J gene: TRBJ1-2; CDR3 protein: CASSQERGGSYGYTF; CDR3 DNA: TGCGCCAGCAGCCAAGAACGGGGTGGGAGCTATGGCTACACCTTC
CDR3 length: 16; D gene: TRBD2; clone size: once; V gene: TRBV2; J gene: TRBJ2-4; CDR3 protein: CASSEAVRAGENIQYF; CDR3 DNA: TGTGCCAGCAGTGAAGCGGTCAGGGCGGGGGAAAACATTCAGTACTTC
CDR3 length: 12; D gene: .; clone size: .; V gene: TRBV7-9; J gene: TRBJ2-7; CDR3 protein: CASSRTGYEQYF; CDR3 DNA: TGTGCCAGCAGCCGTACAGGCTACGAGCAGTACTTC
CDR3 length: 15; D gene: TRBD1; clone size: .; V gene: TRBV28; J gene: TRBJ2-3; CDR3 protein: CASRFDRGGTDTQYF; CDR3 DNA: TGTGCCAGCAGATTTGACAGGGGAGGTACAGATACGCAGTATTTT
CDR3 length: 15; D gene: .; clone size: .; V gene: TRBV9; J gene: TRBJ2-1; CDR3 protein: CASSVSPSLTDEQFF; CDR3 DNA: TGTGCCAGCAGCGTAAGCCCCTCGCTCACTGATGAGCAGTTCTTC